This is a list of T cell receptor beta chains from one sample in a study of T-cell reconstitution after alpha-beta-depleted transplantation in children. Via MiXCR, TCRdb re-called the PCR reads, giving one row per CDR3 protein. This sample has more than 150,000 distinct CDR3 sequences, with more than 6.5% found just once. The specimen comprised PBMCs from the stem cell graft donor, sampled from the stem cell graft. Receptor source: a human donor who donated a stem cell graft to a child with Wiskott-Aldrich syndrome. The CDR3 runs from the conserved cysteine through the conserved F or W. D genes are given only for firm matches. Clone size is shown for a subset of rows, as once, few, many or a class of expanded clone.

D gene: TRBD1; J gene: TRBJ2-7; V gene: TRBV7-2; clone size: many; CDR3 DNA: TGTGCCAGCAGTCCGGACAGGGGGCTCTACGAGCAGTACTTC; CDR3 protein: CASSPDRGLYEQYF
D gene: NA; J gene: TRBJ2-7; V gene: TRBV7-9; clone size: many; CDR3 DNA: TGTGCCAGCAGCAAAGGGGCAGGTTTTCACGAGCAGTACTTC; CDR3 protein: CASSKGAGFHEQYF
D gene: TRBD1; J gene: TRBJ2-1; V gene: TRBV5-1; clone size: many; CDR3 DNA: TGCGCCAGCACCCGACAGGGGGGAAATGAGCAGTTCTTC; CDR3 protein: CASTRQGGNEQFF
D gene: NA; J gene: TRBJ2-3; V gene: TRBV20-1; clone size: many; CDR3 DNA: TGCAGTGCTAGAGATTATAAAACAGGGACAGATACGCAGTATTTT; CDR3 protein: CSARDYKTGTDTQYF
D gene: NA; J gene: TRBJ2-2; V gene: TRBV19; clone size: many; CDR3 DNA: TGTGCCAGTAGTAGGACTCGGGGCGGGGAGCTGTTTTTT; CDR3 protein: CASSRTRGGELFF
D gene: TRBD1; J gene: TRBJ2-5; V gene: TRBV5-1; clone size: many; CDR3 DNA: TGCGCCAGCAGCAGGACAGGGCAAGAGACCCAGTACTTC; CDR3 protein: CASSRTGQETQYF
D gene: TRBD1; J gene: TRBJ2-7; V gene: TRBV6-5; clone size: many; CDR3 DNA: TGTGCCAGCAGTTACGGCGACAGGGGCCACGAGCAGTACTTC; CDR3 protein: CASSYGDRGHEQYF
D gene: NA; J gene: TRBJ2-7; V gene: TRBV5-1; clone size: many; CDR3 DNA: TGCGCCAGCAGCTTGGGTGGCAGGGAGACGTACGAGCAGTACTTC; CDR3 protein: CASSLGGRETYEQYF
D gene: NA; J gene: TRBJ2-5; V gene: TRBV29-1; clone size: NA; CDR3 DNA: TGCAGCGTTGCACGGACGGGCCAGGAAGAGACCCAGTACTTC; CDR3 protein: CSVARTGQEETQYF
D gene: NA; J gene: TRBJ1-1; V gene: TRBV29-1; clone size: many; CDR3 DNA: TGCAGCGTTGAGCCAGGGAACACTGAAGCTTTCTTT; CDR3 protein: CSVEPGNTEAFF
D gene: NA; J gene: TRBJ1-1; V gene: TRBV20-1; clone size: many; CDR3 DNA: TGCAGTGCTAGGTCTGGAGCGAACACTGAAGCTTTCTTT; CDR3 protein: CSARSGANTEAFF
D gene: TRBD1; J gene: TRBJ1-3; V gene: TRBV12-3/TRBV12-4; clone size: many; CDR3 DNA: TGTGCCAGCAGTTTAGCGGTGACAGGGTCTGGAAACACCATATATTTT; CDR3 protein: CASSLAVTGSGNTIYF
D gene: NA; J gene: TRBJ2-1; V gene: TRBV5-1; clone size: many; CDR3 DNA: TGCGCCAGCAGCTTGGGAGGGACTTCCTCCTACAATGAGCAGTTCTTC; CDR3 protein: CASSLGGTSSYNEQFF
D gene: NA; J gene: TRBJ2-7; V gene: TRBV19; clone size: NA; CDR3 DNA: TGTGCCAGTAGCCCTATGCCGGGAAGAGCGGCCTACGAGCAGTACTTC; CDR3 protein: CASSPMPGRAAYEQYF
D gene: TRBD1; J gene: TRBJ2-1; V gene: TRBV5-1; clone size: many; CDR3 DNA: TGCGCCAGCAGCGGAATGCCGGGACAGGGTTTTGAGCAGTTCTTC; CDR3 protein: CASSGMPGQGFEQFF
D gene: NA; J gene: TRBJ2-1; V gene: TRBV5-1; clone size: NA; CDR3 DNA: TGCGCCAGCAGCTTGGAGGCGGGGAATGAGCAGTTCTTC; CDR3 protein: CASSLEAGNEQFF
D gene: NA; J gene: TRBJ1-6; V gene: TRBV20-1; clone size: many; CDR3 DNA: TGCAGTGCTAGTCCGGCCAGGGTGAGAACACCCCTCCACTTT; CDR3 protein: CSASPARVRTPLHF
D gene: NA; J gene: TRBJ2-1; V gene: TRBV5-1; clone size: NA; CDR3 DNA: TGCGCCAGCAGTCGCACAGGGGAGCAGTTCTTC; CDR3 protein: CASSRTGEQFF
D gene: TRBD1; J gene: TRBJ2-1; V gene: TRBV7-9; clone size: many; CDR3 DNA: TGTGCCAGCAGCTTAGAGGACAGGGTAAGTGAGCAGTTCTTC; CDR3 protein: CASSLEDRVSEQFF
D gene: NA; J gene: TRBJ2-7; V gene: TRBV5-1; clone size: many; CDR3 DNA: TGCGCCAGCAGCTTGCGAGGGGGGTACGAGCAGTACTTC; CDR3 protein: CASSLRGGYEQYF
D gene: NA; J gene: TRBJ2-3; V gene: TRBV10-1; clone size: many; CDR3 DNA: TGCGCCAGCAGTGAGTCGTCCTCCTTAGACGACACAGATACGCAGTATTTT; CDR3 protein: CASSESSSLDDTDTQYF